The text below deals with one T cell receptor beta chain. Selected positively for CCR7 and CD45RO-negative, naive CD8 cells excluded terminally differentiated effector memory CD45RA+ cells. Each of the donors was a healthy adult who was HIV-negative and had not had a recent acute infection or vaccination. Each sample came from a Caucasian adult donor living in Nashville, Tennessee. TCRdb's copy holds only in-frame clones and misses some; the assay was immunoSEQ multiplex PCR. This repertoire shows over 2,000,000 clones, 85% to 95% found once; its top ten account for approximately 1.7%. The germline V and J ends were trimmed by 0 bases and 9 bases, with 12 bases remaining between them. The CDR3 runs 14 residues. Germline lookup yields CDR1 MNHEY and CDR2 SVGAGI. These data originate in a study of shared clonotypes between healthy human individuals.

The chain recombines TRBV6-5 with TRBJ2-1; D might be TRBD1 or TRBD2, each matching 6 bases. The origin of this receptor is a man aged 18 to 30 in good health. Some clones in this sample may be carry-over from other donors' samples. The material sequenced was naive CD8+ T cells from PBMCs. Here the CDR3 reads CASSYSRGESEQFF. In nucleotides, the CDR3 is TGTGCCAGCAGTTACTCGAGGGGGGAGTCTGAGCAGTTCTTC.